This T cell receptor (beta chain) derives from a study of patients and donors after allogeneic stem cell transplantation. V trimming: 1 base; J trimming: 4 bases; junction bases outside the gene matches: 9. The germline gives CDR1 SGHVS, CDR2 FQNEAQ. CDR3 length: 17 amino acids. This clonotype was detected a few times. Via MiXCR, TCRdb re-called the RT-PCR reads, giving one row per CDR3 protein. Among approximately 29,000 distinct CDR3 sequences listed, 37% were seen once. This chain connects TRBV7-8 to TRBJ1-5; 8 nucleotides match TRBD1. The TCR comes from a human donor who was either an allogeneic HSCT recipient or a stem cell or donor lymphocyte infusion donor (not recorded which). It is not recorded whose cells these are; they may come from a transplant donor. The sample taken for sequencing was blood, either unsorted or a sorted T cell fraction (not recorded which). The CDR3 reads CASSLVPRQGNNQPQHF. CDR3 DNA sequence: TGTGCCAGCAGCTTAGTTCCCCGACAGGGGAATAATCAGCCCCAGCATTTT.